The clone carrying this T cell receptor (beta chain) was seen more than once but under ten times. These data come from a study of blood T cells in healthy people across ages. A sample-barcoded 5' primer and a J-beta primer mix were used in a second PCR of about 7 to 12 cycles. With 12 random nucleotides, a template-switch adaptor tagged each individual cDNA molecule. Sequencing of every sample gave 2.5 million or more CDR3-containing paired-end reads. TCRdb called the 5' RACE reads again in MiXCR, with one record for every CDR3 protein. The sample records 700,000 to 950,000 distinct CDR3 sequences, 58% being singletons. V was shortened by 5 bases and J by 4 bases, with 8 bases between the two germline ends. CDR3 length: 12 amino acids. Germline loops: CDR1 SNHLY, CDR2 FYNNEI.

The rearrangement links TRBV2 to TRBJ2-5; D is ambiguous. The specimen sequenced was blood. This receptor was obtained from a man younger than 45 in good health. CDR3 nucleotides: TGTGCCAGCAGTTCCTATCCAGAGACCCAGTACTTC. Protein: CASSSYPETQYF.